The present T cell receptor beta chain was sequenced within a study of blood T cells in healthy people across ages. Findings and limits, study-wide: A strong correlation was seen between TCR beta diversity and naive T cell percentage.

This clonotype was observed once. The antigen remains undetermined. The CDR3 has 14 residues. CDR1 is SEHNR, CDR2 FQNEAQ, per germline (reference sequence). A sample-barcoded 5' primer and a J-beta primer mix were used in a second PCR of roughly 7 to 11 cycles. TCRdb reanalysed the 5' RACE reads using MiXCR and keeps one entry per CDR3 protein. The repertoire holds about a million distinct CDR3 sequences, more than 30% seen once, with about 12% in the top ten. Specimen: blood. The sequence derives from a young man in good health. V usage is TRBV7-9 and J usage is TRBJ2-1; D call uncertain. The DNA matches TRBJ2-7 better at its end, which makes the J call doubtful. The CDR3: CASSLVGPNNEQYF. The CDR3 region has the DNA TGTGCCAGCAGCTTAGTTGGGCCTAACAATGAGCAGTACTTC.